This T cell receptor (beta chain) derives from a study of cytomegalovirus exposure and HLA in healthy donors. Study-wide results and caveats: An Asian-associated ancestry cluster reportedly showed fewer N-insertions than the roughly 700-donor mean in a later analysis.

On this clone: The target antigen is unknown.

The PCR contained 60 Vbeta and 13 Jbeta primers. The protocol was immunoSEQ multiplex PCR, while the TCRdb copy is restricted to in-frame clones and leaves out a portion. This repertoire shows around 200,000 clones, around 89% found once; its top ten account for around 1%. The germline V gene encodes CDR1 LNHDA and CDR2 SQIVND (reference sequence). The CDR3 contains 16 residues. Trimming took 5 bases from V and 1 from J; bases not matched to a gene: 7. The material sequenced was PBMCs. The origin of this receptor is a woman under 30 in good health and CMV-seronegative. The chain couples TRBV19 to TRBJ2-5, with 10 bases lining up with TRBD2. DNA for the CDR3: TGTGCCAGTAGTGACCGGGGACTAGCGTTCCAAGAGACCCAGTACTTC. Protein: CASSDRGLAFQETQYF.